This T cell receptor (beta chain) was sequenced during a study of T cell repertoires in cytomegalovirus infection. Overall study context: Both a matching HLA type and CMV infection were indicated by public TCR beta signatures.

V trimming: 2 bases; J trimming: 8 bases; junction bases outside the gene matches: 8. The CDR3 contains 16 residues. Germline CDR1 reads MNHEY; CDR2 reads SMNVEV (reference sequence). TCRdb recomputed calls from the reads with MiXCR, one row per CDR3 protein. The table includes roughly 990,000 distinct CDR3 sequences, around 32% detected once. A note on this clonotype: What it binds is not known.

Findings and caveats of the study: The ex vivo response was dominated by HLA-C-restricted CMV-specific TCR beta clonotypes. Cumulative frequency (of public TCR beta family members) identified carriers of CMV plus the relevant HLA.

The chain is built from TRBV27 and TRBJ2-1; TRBD1 aligns across 11 bases. The TCR comes from a human donor in good health (CMV status not recorded). Some clones in this sample may be carry-over from other donors' samples. Sequencing was performed on cultured CD8+ T cells from PBMCs, taken from culture after CMV antigen stimulation. CDR3 sequence (DNA): TGTGCCAGCAGTTTAGCGAGGACAGGGGGCGTCGATGAGCAGTTCTTC. Amino acid sequence: CASSLARTGGVDEQFF.